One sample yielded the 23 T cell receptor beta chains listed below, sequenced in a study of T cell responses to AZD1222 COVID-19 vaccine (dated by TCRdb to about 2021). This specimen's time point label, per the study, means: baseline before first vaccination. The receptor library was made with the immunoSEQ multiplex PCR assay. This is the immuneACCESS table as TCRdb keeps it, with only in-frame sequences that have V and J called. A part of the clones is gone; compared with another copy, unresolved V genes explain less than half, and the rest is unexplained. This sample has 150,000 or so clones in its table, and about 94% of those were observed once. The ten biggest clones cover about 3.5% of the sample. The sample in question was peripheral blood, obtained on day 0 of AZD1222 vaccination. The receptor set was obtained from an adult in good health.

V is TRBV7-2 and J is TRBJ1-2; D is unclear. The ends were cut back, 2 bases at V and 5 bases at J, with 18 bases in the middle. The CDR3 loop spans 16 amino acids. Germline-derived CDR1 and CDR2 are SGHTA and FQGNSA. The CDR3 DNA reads TGTGCCAGCAGCTTATCATCGGGGTTGGGGTGGTATGGCTACACCTTC. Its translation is CASSLSSGLGWYGYTF.

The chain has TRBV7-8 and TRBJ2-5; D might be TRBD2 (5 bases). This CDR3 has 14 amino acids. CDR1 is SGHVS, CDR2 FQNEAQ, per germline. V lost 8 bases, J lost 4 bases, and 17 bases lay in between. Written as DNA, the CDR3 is TGTGCCAGCCGCGGTGTGCTAGCCCCAGAGACCCAGTACTTC. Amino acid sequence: CASRGVLAPETQYF.

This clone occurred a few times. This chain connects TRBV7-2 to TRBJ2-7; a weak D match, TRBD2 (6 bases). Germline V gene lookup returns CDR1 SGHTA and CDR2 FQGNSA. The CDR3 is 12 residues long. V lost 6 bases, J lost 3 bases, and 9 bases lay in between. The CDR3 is CASRGDFYEQYF. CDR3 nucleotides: TGTGCCAGCAGGGGGGACTTCTACGAGCAGTACTTC.

The CDR3 region has the DNA TGTGCCAGCAGTGGGCCGAGTACGTCGCAGTACTTC. Residues: CASSGPSTSQYF. The chain joins TRBV28 to TRBJ2-7; D remains unclear. V lost 5 bases to trimming and J lost 9 bases, with 14 bases between them. CDR1 MDHEN and CDR2 SYDVKM come from the germline V gene. This CDR3 region has 12 residues.

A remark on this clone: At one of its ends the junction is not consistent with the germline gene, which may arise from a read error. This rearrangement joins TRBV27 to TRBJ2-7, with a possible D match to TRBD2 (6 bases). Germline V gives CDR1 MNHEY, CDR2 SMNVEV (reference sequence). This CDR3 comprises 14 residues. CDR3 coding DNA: TGTGCCAGCCCAAATTCTGTGGGACTCCACGATAGAAACTTC. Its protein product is CASPNSVGLHDRNF.

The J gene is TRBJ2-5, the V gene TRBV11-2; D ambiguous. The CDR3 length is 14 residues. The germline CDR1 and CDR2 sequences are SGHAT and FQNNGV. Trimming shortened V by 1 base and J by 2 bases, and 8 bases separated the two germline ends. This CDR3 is CASSLVLGQETQYF. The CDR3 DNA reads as TGTGCCAGCAGCTTAGTGCTAGGACAAGAGACCCAGTACTTC.

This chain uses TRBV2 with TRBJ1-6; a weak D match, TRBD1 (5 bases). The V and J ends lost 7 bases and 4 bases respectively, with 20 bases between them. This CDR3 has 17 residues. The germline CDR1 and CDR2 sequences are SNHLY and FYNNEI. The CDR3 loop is CASTYSLLGAYNSPLHF. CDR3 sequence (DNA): TGTGCCAGCACGTACAGTCTACTAGGGGCGTATAATTCACCCCTCCACTTT. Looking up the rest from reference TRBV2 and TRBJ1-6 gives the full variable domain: EPEVTQTPSHQVTQMGQEVILRCVPISNHLYFYWYRQILGQKVEFLVSFYNNEISEKSEIFDDQFSVERPDGSNFTLKIRSTKLEDSAMYFCASTYSLLGAYNSPLHFGNGTRLTVT.

DNA for the CDR3: TGTTCAACGGGGGCCCCTCCCGAGACCCAGTACTTC. Residues: CSTGAPPETQYF. The chain joins TRBV11-2 to TRBJ2-5; either TRBD1 or TRBD2 may supply D (6 bases each). This CDR3 has 12 residues. Germline assignment: CDR1 SGHAT and CDR2 FQNNGV.

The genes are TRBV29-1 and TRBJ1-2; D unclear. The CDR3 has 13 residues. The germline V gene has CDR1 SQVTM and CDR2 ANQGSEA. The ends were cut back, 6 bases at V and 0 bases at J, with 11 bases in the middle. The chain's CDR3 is CSVAEAANYGYTF. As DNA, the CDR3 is TGCAGCGTAGCAGAAGCAGCTAACTATGGCTACACCTTC. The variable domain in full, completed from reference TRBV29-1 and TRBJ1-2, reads SAVISQKPSRDICQRGTSLTIQCQVDSQVTMMFWYRQQPGQSLTLIATANQGSEATYESGFVIDKFPISRPNLTFSTLTVSNMSPEDSSIYLCSVAEAANYGYTFGSGTRLTVV.

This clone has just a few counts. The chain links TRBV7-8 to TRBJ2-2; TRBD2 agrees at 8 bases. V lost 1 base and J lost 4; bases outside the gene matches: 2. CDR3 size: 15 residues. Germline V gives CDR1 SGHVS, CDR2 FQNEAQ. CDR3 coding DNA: TGTGCCAGCAGCTTAGTCGGGAGGGCCACCGGGGAGCTGTTTTTT. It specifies CASSLVGRATGELFF. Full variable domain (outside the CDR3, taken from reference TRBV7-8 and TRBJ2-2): GAGVSQSPRYKVAKRGQDVALRCDPISGHVSLFWYQQALGQGPEFLTYFQNEAQLDKSGLPSDRFFAERPEGSVSTLKIQRTQQEDSAVYLCASSLVGRATGELFFGEGSRLTVL.

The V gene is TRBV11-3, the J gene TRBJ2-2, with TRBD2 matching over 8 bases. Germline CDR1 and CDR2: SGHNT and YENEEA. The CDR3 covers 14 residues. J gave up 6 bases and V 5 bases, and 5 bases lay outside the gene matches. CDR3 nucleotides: TGTGCCAGCAGCGGGACTAGGTTCGCCGGGGAGCTGTTTTTT. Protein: CASSGTRFAGELFF.

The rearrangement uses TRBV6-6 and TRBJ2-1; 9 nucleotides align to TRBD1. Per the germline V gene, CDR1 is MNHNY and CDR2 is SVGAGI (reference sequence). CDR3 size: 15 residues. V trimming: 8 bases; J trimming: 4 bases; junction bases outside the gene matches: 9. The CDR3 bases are TGTGCCAGCCAGACAGGGGGTGGTGCGTACAATGAGCAGTTCTTC. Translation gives CASQTGGGAYNEQFF.

The CDR3 reads CASSRADNSPLHF. CDR3 bases: TGTGCCAGCAGCCGCGCAGATAATTCACCCCTCCACTTT. The chain uses TRBV11-2 and TRBJ1-6; no reliable D call. Germline-derived CDR1 and CDR2 are SGHAT and FQNNGV. CDR3 length: 13 amino acids. The ends were cut back, 5 bases at V and 5 bases at J, with 7 bases in the middle.

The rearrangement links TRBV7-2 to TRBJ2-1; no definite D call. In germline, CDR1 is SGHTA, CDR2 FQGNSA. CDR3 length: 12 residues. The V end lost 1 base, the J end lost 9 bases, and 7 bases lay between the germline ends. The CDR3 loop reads CASSLGLGEQFF. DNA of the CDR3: TGTGCCAGCAGCTTAGGTCTGGGTGAGCAGTTCTTC.

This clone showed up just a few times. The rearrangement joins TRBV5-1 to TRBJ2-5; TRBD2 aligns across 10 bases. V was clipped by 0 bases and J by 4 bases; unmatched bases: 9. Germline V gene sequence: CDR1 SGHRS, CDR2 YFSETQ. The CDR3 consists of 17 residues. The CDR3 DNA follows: TGCGCCAGCAGCTTGGGGTGGCTAGCGGGAGAGGGAGAGACCCAGTACTTC. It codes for CASSLGWLAGEGETQYF.

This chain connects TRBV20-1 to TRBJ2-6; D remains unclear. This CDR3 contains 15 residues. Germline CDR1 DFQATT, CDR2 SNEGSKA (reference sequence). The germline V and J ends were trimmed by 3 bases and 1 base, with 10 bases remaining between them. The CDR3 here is CSASPLLSGANVLTF. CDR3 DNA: TGCAGTGCTAGTCCACTCCTGTCTGGGGCCAACGTCCTGACTTTC.

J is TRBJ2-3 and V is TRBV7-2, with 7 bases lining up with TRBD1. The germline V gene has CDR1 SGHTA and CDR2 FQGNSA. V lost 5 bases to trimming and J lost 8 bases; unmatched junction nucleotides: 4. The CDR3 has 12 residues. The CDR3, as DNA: TGTGCCAGCAGCCCCCGACAGGGTACGCAGTATTTT. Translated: CASSPRQGTQYF.

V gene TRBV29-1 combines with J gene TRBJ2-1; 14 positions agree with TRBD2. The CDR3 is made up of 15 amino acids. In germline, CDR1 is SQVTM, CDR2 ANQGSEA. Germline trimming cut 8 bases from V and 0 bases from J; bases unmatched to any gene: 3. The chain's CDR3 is CSLGTSGSSYNEQFF. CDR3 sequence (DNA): TGCAGCCTAGGGACTAGCGGGAGCTCCTACAATGAGCAGTTCTTC.

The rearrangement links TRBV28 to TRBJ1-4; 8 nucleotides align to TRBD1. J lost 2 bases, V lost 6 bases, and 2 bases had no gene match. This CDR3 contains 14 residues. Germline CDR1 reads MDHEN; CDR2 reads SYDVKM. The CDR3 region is CASSRTGTNEKLFF. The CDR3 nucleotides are TGTGCCAGCAGCCGGACAGGGACTAATGAAAAACTGTTTTTT.

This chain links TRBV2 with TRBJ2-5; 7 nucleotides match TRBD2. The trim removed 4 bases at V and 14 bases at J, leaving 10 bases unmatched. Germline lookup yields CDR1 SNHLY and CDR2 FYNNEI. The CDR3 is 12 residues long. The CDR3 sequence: CASSVLREGSYF. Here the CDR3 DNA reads TGTGCCAGCAGTGTTTTAAGGGAGGGTTCCTACTTC.

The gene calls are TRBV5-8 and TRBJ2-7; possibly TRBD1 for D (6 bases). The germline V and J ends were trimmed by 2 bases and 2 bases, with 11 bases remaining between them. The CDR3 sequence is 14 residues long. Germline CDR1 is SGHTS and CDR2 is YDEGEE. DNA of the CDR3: TGTGCCAGCAGCTTCCGACAGGCTACCTACGAGCAGTACTTC. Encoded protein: CASSFRQATYEQYF.

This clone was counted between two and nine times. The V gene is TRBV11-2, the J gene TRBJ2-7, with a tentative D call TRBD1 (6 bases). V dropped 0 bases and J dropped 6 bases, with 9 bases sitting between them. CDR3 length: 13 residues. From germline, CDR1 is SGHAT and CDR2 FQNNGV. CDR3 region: CASSLEGQFEQYF. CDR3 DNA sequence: TGTGCCAGCAGCTTAGAGGGACAATTCGAGCAGTACTTC.

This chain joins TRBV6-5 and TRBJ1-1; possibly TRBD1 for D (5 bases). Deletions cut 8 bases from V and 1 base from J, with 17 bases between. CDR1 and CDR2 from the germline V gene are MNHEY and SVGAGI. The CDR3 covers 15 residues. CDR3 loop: CASGTPGRKNTEAFF. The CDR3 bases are TGTGCCAGCGGAACCCCGGGACGGAAGAACACTGAAGCTTTCTTT.